This T cell receptor beta chain stems from a study of shared clonotypes between healthy human individuals (dated by TCRdb to about 2020). For context, the study as a whole: A few men and a couple of women, aged 18 to 49 years, made up the cohort. To increase sequencing depth and limit assay-specific biases, TCR repertoire library preparation and sequencing were carried out by different laboratories using diverse techniques. Between about 0.94 and 10 billion PBMCs per donor were obtained by leukapheresis. To estimate repertoire size and how much clonotypes are shared between individuals, the study performed deep sequencing of blood TCR repertoires from 4 to 6 healthy adults. For each donor, CD4 naive and CD4 memory were each run on three plates, CD8 naive on two plates, and CD8 memory on one plate. On the study overall, not on this receptor specifically: The genetic and exposure-history diversity represented was limited by the small number of donors. Approximately 5% of naive CD4, 3.5% of naive CD8, about 2.1% of memory CD4, and about 0.4% of memory CD8 clonotypes were shared across a handful of donors. Sampling was restricted to blood, and TCR repertoires in tissues likely differ from the TCR repertoires found in blood. Naive subsets generally had larger estimated clonotype richness than memory subsets did. Pairwise subsampling indicated that sequencing depth was expected to affect the degree of clonotype sharing among donors. Incomplete sequencing was indicated by rarefaction of sorted-subset datasets, despite the large sequencing depth. Compared with non-shared clonotypes, clonotypes shared by all four sorted-subset donors had higher generation probabilities.

For the CD8 naive samples, CD45RO-negative cells were positively selected for CCR7, yielding a CD45RA+CCR7+ population from which TemRA cells were excluded. The donors were healthy, HIV-negative adults who had no recently reported acute infections or vaccinations. Only Caucasian adults living in Nashville, Tennessee, USA were represented among the donors. Blood was collected by leukapheresis, and PBMCs were isolated by Ficoll-Histopaque density gradient centrifugation and then cryopreserved in liquid nitrogen vapor phase. Analytical flow cytometry was used to check the purity and quantity of each magnetically sorted T cell population. Genomic DNA was isolated from each sorted fraction and quantified by UV absorbance on a Nanodrop 2000c. Spanning cysteine to phenylalanine, the CDR3 consists of 18 amino acids. This entry keeps only the CDR3 DNA: 54 bases, framed from base 1. V loses 0 bases of germline sequence and J loses 2 bases, and the interval between the two ends is 18 bases. The germline V gene gives CDR1 as SGHVS and CDR2 as FQNEAQ.

Using the deep immunoSEQ assay, TCR CDR3 regions were amplified from genomic DNA by multiplex PCR. For each cell subset, the extracted genomic DNA was distributed evenly across all wells of several immunoSEQ 96-well plates, and each plate served as one replicate. For sorted subsets, approximately 190 ng of genomic DNA, equivalent to 30,000 or so T cell genomes, went into each replicate PCR. Purified libraries were measured with a Qubit 3.0 fluorometer, size-checked on a Bioanalyzer 2100, and measured again with the KAPA Library Quantification kit. A separate single-read 150-cycle Illumina NextSeq 550 flow cell was used to sequence each immunoSEQ 96-well plate. The original methods were these. Because the immunoSEQ output held only junctional sequences and lacked quality scores, the filtering could not match the filtering applied to full-length reads. Sequences were annotated with PyIR, a Python wrapper for IgBLAST v1.9, using IMGT germline references to assign V/J genes and CDR3. Any read was removed if the V/J assignment was weak (E-value above 1e-6), the CDR3 was missing, or the read contained stop codons, out-of-frame junctions, or ambiguous translated residues. V3J clonotypes were defined by identical inferred V gene, J gene, and CDR3 amino acid sequence. The percentage overlap between two repertoires was calculated by dividing the number of shared unique clonotypes by the size of the smaller repertoire. Three approaches were used to assess repertoire richness: RTK rarefaction, the Chao1 estimator, and Recon v2.1 estimates of unobserved clonotypes. For all TCRbeta clonotypes obtained by the gDNA method from a few donors, generation probabilities were computed with OLGA. The immuneACCESS repertoire file appears here via TCRdb, limited to in-frame rearrangements. These files lack a portion of the clones; in checked studies, under half of the deficit traces to unresolved V genes, and the cause of the others is not known. V, J and clone size were drawn from that table, and D and trimming were deduced from the DNA. The sample table holds about 600,000 clones, of which 95% were seen once. The ten largest clones represent roughly 0.1% of the sample.

To note about this clone: Its antigen has not been determined. Base qualities are not at hand, and no much larger clone is one base apart.

This clonotype was sampled from a woman aged 25 to 39 in good health. The sample taken for sequencing was naive CD8+ T cells sorted from blood. Interpreted using the paper, the cell subset or site label stands for: CD45RA+CCR7+. This sequence uses TRBV7-8 and TRBJ2-3; 5 matching bases give a weak D call of TRBD2. At the DNA level, the sequence is TGTGCCAGCAGCTTAGCGCGGCACGACTACTCACTCACAGATACGCAGTATTTT. It is translated as CASSLARHDYSLTDTQYF.